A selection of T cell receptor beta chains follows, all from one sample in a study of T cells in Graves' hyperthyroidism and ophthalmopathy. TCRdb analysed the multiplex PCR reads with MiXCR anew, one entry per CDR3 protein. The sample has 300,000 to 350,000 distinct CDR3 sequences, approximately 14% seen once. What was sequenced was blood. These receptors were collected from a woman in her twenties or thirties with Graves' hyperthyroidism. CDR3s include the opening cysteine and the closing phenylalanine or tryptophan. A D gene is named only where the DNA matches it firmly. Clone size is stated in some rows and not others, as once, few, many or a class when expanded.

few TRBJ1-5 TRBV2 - TGTGCCAGCAGACTAAGTCAGCCCCAGCATTTT CASRLSQPQHF
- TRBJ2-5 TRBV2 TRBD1 TGTGCCAGCAGTGAAGCGTCGGGGACAGGGCGTCAAGAGACCCAGTACTTC CASSEASGTGRQETQYF
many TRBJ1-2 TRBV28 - TGTGCCAGCAGTGCTCCCCCGGACAGCCTCTATGGCTACACCTTC CASSAPPDSLYGYTF
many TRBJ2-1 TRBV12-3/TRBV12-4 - TGTGCCAGCACAGCAAAGACTAGCTCCTACAATGAGCAGTTCTTC CASTAKTSSYNEQFF
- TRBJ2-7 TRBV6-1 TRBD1 TGTGCCAGCAGGCCGGGACAGCACTCCTACGAGCAGTACTTC CASRPGQHSYEQYF
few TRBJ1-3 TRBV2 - TGTGCCAGCAGCTATTCTTTTGGCAGTGCAGGAAACACCATATATTTT CASSYSFGSAGNTIYF
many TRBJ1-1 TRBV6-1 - TGTGCCAGCAGTGCCAGAACTGCTGAAGCTTTCTTT CASSARTAEAFF
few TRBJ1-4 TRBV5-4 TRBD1 TGTGCCAGCAGCCCGGGACAGGGGTTGACTAATGAAAAACTGTTTTTT CASSPGQGLTNEKLFF
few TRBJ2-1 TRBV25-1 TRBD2 TGTGCCAGCAGTGAATTTCGGGAGGGCATTTACAATGAGCAGTTCTTC CASSEFREGIYNEQFF
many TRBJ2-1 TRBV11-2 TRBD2 TGTGCCAGCAGCTTAGAACGGCTAGCGGGAGACAATGAGCAGTTCTTC CASSLERLAGDNEQFF
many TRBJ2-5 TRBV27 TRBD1 TGTGCCAGCAGTATACCTCGGGACAGGCAGCGAGAGACCCAGTACTTC CASSIPRDRQRETQYF
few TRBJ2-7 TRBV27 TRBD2 TGTGCCAGCAGTCTCGGACTAGCGGGATCCTACGAGCAGTACTTC CASSLGLAGSYEQYF
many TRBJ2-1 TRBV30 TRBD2 TGTGCCTGGAGTCCGGGGGGTGAGCAGTTCTTC CAWSPGGEQFF
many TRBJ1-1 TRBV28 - TGTGCCAGCAGTTCGGAAGTTGTGAGGTTGGCAATGAACACTGAAGCTTTCTTT CASSSEVVRLAMNTEAFF
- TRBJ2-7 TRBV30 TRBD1 TGTGCCTGGAGTGTTTCCAGGGGGCATACCTACGAGCATTACTTC CAWSVSRGHTYEHYF
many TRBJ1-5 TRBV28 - TGTGCCAGCAGTCCCCACCTCCAGGATCCTCAGCAGCCCCAGCATTTT CASSPHLQDPQQPQHF
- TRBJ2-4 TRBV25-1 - TGTGCCAGCAGTGAATTATCAGGGACCAAAAACATTCAGTACTTC CASSELSGTKNIQYF
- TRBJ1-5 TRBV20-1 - TGCAGTGCGTCCGGGCAACGCAATCAGCCCCAGCATTTT CSASGQRNQPQHF
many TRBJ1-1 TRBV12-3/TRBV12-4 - TGTGCCAGCAGCTTAGGACTCCTGAGGGGAGCTTTCTTT CASSLGLLRGAFF
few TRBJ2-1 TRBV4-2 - TGTGCCAGCAGCCATGATCAATACAATGAGCAGTTCTTC CASSHDQYNEQFF
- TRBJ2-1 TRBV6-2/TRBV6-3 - TGTGCCAGCTTGGGCAGCTACAATGAGCAGTCCTTC CASLGSYNEQSF
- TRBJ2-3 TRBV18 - TGTGCCAGCTCACCCGAAATTGATACGCAGTATTTT CASSPEIDTQYF
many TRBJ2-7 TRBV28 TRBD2 TGTGCCAGCAGTTTGTGGGGCGGGGGCTCCTACGAGCAGTACTTC CASSLWGGGSYEQYF
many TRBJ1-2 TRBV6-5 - TGTGCCAGCAGTTACCAACTCGAGGGTTACTATGGCTACACCTTC CASSYQLEGYYGYTF
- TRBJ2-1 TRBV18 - TGTGCCAGCTCCCAGGACCCCTGGACTAACCGAGTCTTC CASSQDPWTNRVF
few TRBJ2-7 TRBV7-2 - TGTGCCAGCAGCCTGGCGGAGAGCTCCTACGAGCAGTACTTC CASSLAESSYEQYF
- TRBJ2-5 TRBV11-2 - TGTGCCAGCAGCTTAGATCGGAGCCAGGGAGAGACCCAGTACTTC CASSLDRSQGETQYF
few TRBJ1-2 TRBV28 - TGTGCCAGCAGTTTGACTGACTCCTACACCTTC CASSLTDSYTF
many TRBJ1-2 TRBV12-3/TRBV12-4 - TGTGCCAGCGGAAATCCCCGGGGCCGAGCTAACTATGGCTACACCTTC CASGNPRGRANYGYTF
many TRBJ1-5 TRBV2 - TGTGCCAGCAGACCCCTGGGGGGCGCTTATAGCAATCAGCCCCAGCATTTT CASRPLGGAYSNQPQHF
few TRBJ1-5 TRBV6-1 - TGTGCCAGCAGCTCCGGCGATGGGCGGCAGCCCCAGCATTTT CASSSGDGRQPQHF
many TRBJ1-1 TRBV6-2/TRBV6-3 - TGTGCCAGCAGTTACTCCGTCGCTGAAGCTTTCTTT CASSYSVAEAFF
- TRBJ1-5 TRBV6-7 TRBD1 TGTGCCAGCAGTAAAGACAGGGTACGGAGTCAGCCCCAGCATTTT CASSKDRVRSQPQHF
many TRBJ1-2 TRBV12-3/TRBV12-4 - TGTGCCAGCAGCTACCAGGGAGACTATGGCTACACCTTC CASSYQGDYGYTF
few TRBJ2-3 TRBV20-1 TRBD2 TGCAGTGCGTCGACTAGCGAGAACACAGATACGCAGTATTTT CSASTSENTDTQYF
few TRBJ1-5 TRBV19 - TGTGCCAGTACTCTCGGGGCTGATCAGCCCCAGCATTTT CASTLGADQPQHF